Following are 29 T cell receptor beta chains from one sample sequenced in a study of persistence of HIV-infected CD4 T cells. These receptors have no identified antigens. Cells were stimulated with CMV-infected fibroblast lysates at approximately 10 ug/mL. CD40L-negative CD69-negative CD45RO-high memory CD4+ T cells were sorted as populations depleted of antigen-responding cells. This was the immunoSEQ version 4 assay in survey mode. The method was immunoSEQ multiplex PCR; TCRdb's version includes in-frame clones alone and lacks a portion of them. This sample has roughly 34,000 clones, with roughly 80% found just once. The sample in question was CD4+ T cells sorted from PBMCs after roughly 18-hour stimulation, obtained from a patient who received antiretroviral therapy. The source is an adult woman with HIV who was CMV-seropositive.

This chain uses TRBV10-1 with TRBJ2-4; D is unclear. V lost 10 bases and J 1 base, leaving 29 bases between the germline ends. CDR1 and CDR2 from the germline V gene are WNHNN and SYGVQD (reference sequence). This CDR3 is 19 amino acids long. The CDR3 bases are TGCGCCATCGCGCCCCCACGGTCAGCACGGCATATGGCCAAAAACATTCAGTACTTC. Translating it yields CAIAPPRSARHMAKNIQYF.

The table lists this clone with a few counts. The chain is built from TRBV7-2 and TRBJ1-6; perhaps TRBD1 as D (5 bases). CDR3 length equals 13 residues. Per the germline V gene, CDR1 is SGHTA and CDR2 is FQGNSA. Deletions cut 8 bases from V and 6 bases from J, with 11 bases between. Here the CDR3 reads CASLLGGNSPLHF. CDR3 coding DNA: TGTGCCAGCCTACTCGGGGGTAATTCACCCCTCCACTTT. Looking up the rest from reference TRBV7-2 and TRBJ1-6 gives the full variable domain: GAGVSQSPSNKVTEKGKDVELRCDPISGHTALYWYRQSLGQGLEFLIYFQGNSAPDKSGLPSDRFSAERTGGSVSTLTIQRTQQEDSAVYLCASLLGGNSPLHFGNGTRLTVT.

The gene calls are TRBV25-1 and TRBJ2-7; 7 bases align to TRBD1. Losses at the gene ends were 4 bases for V and 3 bases for J; bases not matched to a gene: 6. CDR3 length equals 14 residues. Germline V gene sequence: CDR1 MGHDK, CDR2 SYGVNS. This chain's CDR3 is CASSGETGHYEQYF. The DNA for the CDR3 is TGTGCCAGCAGTGGAGAGACAGGGCACTACGAGCAGTACTTC.

V gene TRBV7-8 combines with J gene TRBJ2-1, with TRBD2 identical over 7 bases. Germline V lookup: CDR1 SGHVS, CDR2 FQNEAQ. The CDR3 is 14 residues long. With V trimmed by 3 bases and J by 5 bases, 4 bases remained unmatched. In DNA, the CDR3 is TGTGCCAGCAGCTTGGGGGGAGGGAACAATGAGCAGTTCTTC. Amino acid sequence: CASSLGGGNNEQFF.

This chain links TRBV2 with TRBJ1-5; D gene uncertain. Trimming stripped 4 bases from V and 3 bases from J, with 7 bases between. The CDR3 has 13 residues. Looked up from germline, CDR1 is SNHLY and CDR2 is FYNNEI. The CDR3 region is CASSVHYNQPQHF. The CDR3 bases are TGTGCCAGCAGTGTCCACTACAATCAGCCCCAGCATTTT.

The chain combines TRBV6-6 with TRBJ1-5; maybe TRBD1 (5 bases). The germline gives CDR1 MNHNY, CDR2 SVGAGI (reference sequence). The CDR3 contains 15 residues. Deletions cut 5 bases from V and 4 bases from J, with 15 bases between. The CDR3 DNA reads as TGTGCCAGCAGTGCGGCCTTGGGGGGGAATCAGCCCCAGCATTTT. It yields the protein CASSAALGGNQPQHF.

The chain is built from TRBV9 and TRBJ1-2; D is unclear. CDR3 length equals 14 residues. The germline V and J ends were trimmed by 0 bases and 7 bases, with 13 bases remaining between them. CDR1 is SGDLS and CDR2 is YYNGEE in the germline V gene. CDR3 in amino acids: CASSVATLGFGYTF. As DNA, the CDR3 is TGTGCCAGCAGCGTAGCCACTTTAGGTTTTGGCTACACCTTC.

The chain has TRBV18 and TRBJ2-4; no firm D call. CDR3 length: 17 amino acids. Germline CDR1 and CDR2: KGHSH and LQKENI. V shed 1 base and J shed 0 bases, with 13 bases lying between them. The CDR3 spells CASSPQGPNTAKNIQYF. Here the CDR3 DNA reads TGTGCCAGCTCACCACAGGGCCCCAACACAGCCAAAAACATTCAGTACTTC.

This sequence joins TRBV25-1 and TRBJ2-3; TRBD1 aligns across 8 bases. Germline CDR1 MGHDK, CDR2 SYGVNS. Trimming removed 10 bases from V and 7 bases from J; junction bases left unmatched: 4. The CDR3 loop spans 11 amino acids. DNA of the CDR3: TGTGCCACACAGGGGGATCATACGCAGTATTTT. This codes for CATQGDHTQYF.

The chain is built from TRBV7-3 and TRBJ2-3; D gene uncertain. V lost 4 bases and J lost 2, with 13 bases in between. The CDR3 is made up of 15 amino acids. The germline V gene has CDR1 SGHTA and CDR2 FQGTGA. CDR3 nucleotides: TGTGCCAGCAGCTCCGACGGCCTAAACACAGATACGCAGTATTTT. It codes for CASSSDGLNTDTQYF. Looking up the rest from reference TRBV7-3 and TRBJ2-3 gives the full variable domain: GAGVSQTPSNKVTEKGKYVELRCDPISGHTALYWYRQSLGQGPEFLIYFQGTGAADDSGLPNDRFFAVRPEGSVSTLKIQRTERGDSAVYLCASSSDGLNTDTQYFGPGTRLTVL.

V is TRBV6-2 or TRBV6-3 and J is TRBJ2-5, with a weak D call TRBD1 (6 bases). Trimming cost V 6 bases and J 1 base, with 15 bases left between them. CDR1 and CDR2 from the germline V gene are MNHEY and SVGEGT. The CDR3 contains 15 residues. The CDR3: CASSLGQTFQETQYF. The DNA of the CDR3 is TGTGCCAGCAGCCTCGGACAGACCTTCCAAGAGACCCAGTACTTC.

This chain links TRBV29-1 with TRBJ2-3; D might be TRBD2 (6 bases). The CDR3 runs 12 residues. The germline CDR1 and CDR2 sequences are SQVTM and ANQGSEA. The ends were cut back, 3 bases at V and 3 bases at J, with 7 bases in the middle. CDR3 nucleotides: TGCAGCGTTGACGGGGGAACAGATACGCAGTATTTT. Amino acids: CSVDGGTDTQYF.

CDR3 bases: TGTGCCAGCAAGTGGGGGACAGGGCGGGTTCAGCCCCAGCATTTT. Residues: CASKWGTGRVQPQHF. This chain links TRBV2 with TRBJ1-5, with TRBD1 matching 9 bases. The CDR3 extends over 15 amino acids. Germline assignment: CDR1 SNHLY and CDR2 FYNNEI. Trimming removed 7 bases from V and 6 bases from J; junction bases left unmatched: 10.

The chain employs TRBV10-3 and TRBJ2-3; a weak D match, TRBD1 (5 bases). Trimming took 6 bases from V and 4 from J, leaving 20 bases between them. The CDR3 totals 16 residues. CDR1 ENHRY and CDR2 SYGVKD come from the germline V gene. The CDR3 DNA is TGTGCCATCAGGGGTACTCTAAGGGGTGGCCCAGATACGCAGTATTTT. Amino acid sequence: CAIRGTLRGGPDTQYF.

This clone was seen a few times. The chain links TRBV9 to TRBJ1-2; tentatively, D is TRBD1 (6 bases). The CDR3 has 15 amino acids. Germline CDR1 is SGDLS and CDR2 is YYNGEE. Deletions cut 0 bases from V and 6 bases from J, with 15 bases between. CDR3 amino acids: CASSVVSDGGHGYTF. Written as DNA, the CDR3 is TGTGCCAGCAGCGTAGTTTCGGACGGGGGCCATGGCTACACCTTC.

This clone is medium-sized in the sample. The chain combines TRBV5-1 with TRBJ1-6, with D unresolved. The length of the CDR3 is 13 residues. Germline V gene data show CDR1 as SGHRS and CDR2 as YFSETQ. Trimming cost V 7 bases and J 7 bases, with 12 bases left between them. CDR3 DNA: TGCGCCAGCGGAATCTACAAGAATTCACCCCTCCACTTT. It encodes CASGIYKNSPLHF.

This clone has only a few counts. V and J are TRBV2 and TRBJ1-2, with D unclear. V was cut by 1 base and J by 8 bases, with 11 bases left in between. The germline gives CDR1 SNHLY, CDR2 FYNNEI. CDR3 length equals 13 residues. The CDR3, as DNA: TGTGCCAGCAGTGAAGTAGCCTCTTGGGGCTACACCTTC. It codes for CASSEVASWGYTF.

The V call is TRBV6-5, the J call TRBJ1-1; D unresolved. The V gene's germline CDR1 is MNHEY and CDR2 SVGAGI. Deletions cut 2 bases from V and 5 bases from J, with 9 bases between. CDR3 length equals 13 residues. The CDR3 spells CASSYASRTEAFF. CDR3 DNA: TGTGCCAGCAGTTACGCGTCGCGGACTGAAGCTTTCTTT.

The rearrangement joins TRBV7-8 to TRBJ1-2, with D perhaps matching TRBD1 (5 bases). Germline CDR1 and CDR2: SGHVS and FQNEAQ. V shed 5 bases and J shed 3 bases, with 16 bases lying between them. The CDR3 has 15 amino acids. The CDR3 reads CASSLGAGTDYGYTF. CDR3 DNA sequence: TGTGCCAGCAGCCTAGGGGCAGGGACTGACTATGGCTACACCTTC. The full variable domain, completed using reference TRBV7-8 and TRBJ1-2, is GAGVSQSPRYKVAKRGQDVALRCDPISGHVSLFWYQQALGQGPEFLTYFQNEAQLDKSGLPSDRFFAERPEGSVSTLKIQRTQQEDSAVYLCASSLGAGTDYGYTFGSGTRLTVV.

The genes are TRBV11-3 and TRBJ2-7; 10 positions match TRBD1. From germline, CDR1 is SGHNT and CDR2 YENEEA. Trimming took 4 bases from V and 5 from J; bases not matched to a gene: 5. This CDR3 spans 14 amino acids. CDR3 amino acids: CASSSRDRGHEQYF. In DNA form, the CDR3 reads TGTGCCAGCAGCTCTCGGGACAGGGGTCACGAGCAGTACTTC.

The chain uses TRBV2 and TRBJ1-5; D gene unclear. Trimming pared 2 bases from V and 4 bases from J, leaving 12 bases between. The CDR3 is made up of 15 amino acids. Germline V gene sequence: CDR1 SNHLY, CDR2 FYNNEI. CDR3 region: CASSENWASNQPQHF. CDR3 sequence (DNA): TGTGCCAGCAGTGAAAACTGGGCGTCAAATCAGCCCCAGCATTTT.

This chain links TRBV3-1 (or the pseudogene TRBV3-2) with TRBJ2-1; 10 bases fit TRBD1. The junction had 10 bases not matched to a gene; V was cut back by 4 bases and J by 4 bases. Germline-derived CDR1 and CDR2 are LGHDT and YNNKEL (reference sequence). The CDR3 is 17 amino acids. The CDR3 DNA reads as TGTGCCAGCAGCCTCGTACCGGGACAGGGGATATACAATGAGCAGTTCTTC. Residues: CASSLVPGQGIYNEQFF.

V usage is TRBV3-1 (or the pseudogene TRBV3-2) and J usage is TRBJ1-4, with no clear D. V was trimmed by 2 bases and J by 0 bases, leaving 4 bases between them. Germline V gene data show CDR1 as LGHDT and CDR2 as YNNKEL (reference sequence). The CDR3 extends over 14 amino acids. This CDR3 reads CASSQQATNEKLFF. CDR3 DNA sequence: TGTGCCAGCAGCCAACAAGCAACTAATGAAAAACTGTTTTTT.

This clone was detected only once. The chain couples TRBV2 to TRBJ2-2; D is undetermined. V shed 6 bases and J shed 4 bases, with 9 bases lying between them. Germline V lookup: CDR1 SNHLY, CDR2 FYNNEI. CDR3 length: 13 amino acids. For the CDR3, the DNA is TGTGCCAGCAGAGACTCAGGCACCGGGGAGCTGTTTTTT. It encodes CASRDSGTGELFF.

The V gene is TRBV5-1, the J gene TRBJ1-3; no firm D call. V gave up 0 bases and J gave up 4 bases, with 8 bases separating them. This CDR3 region has 14 residues. Looked up from germline, CDR1 is SGHRS and CDR2 is YFSETQ. The DNA of the CDR3 is TGCGCCAGCAGCTTGGTGGCCGACGGAAACACCATATATTTT. The encoded protein is CASSLVADGNTIYF.

This clone was observed once. The genes are TRBV28 and TRBJ1-5, with D maybe TRBD1 (5 bases). The length of the CDR3 is 18 residues. The V gene's germline CDR1 is MDHEN and CDR2 SYDVKM. The V end lost 3 bases, the J end lost 1 base, and 19 bases lay between the germline ends. This CDR3 is CASSFRWGGVVSNQPQHF. CDR3 sequence (DNA): TGTGCCAGCAGTTTCCGTTGGGGGGGGGTGGTGAGCAATCAGCCCCAGCATTTT.

This chain uses TRBV6-5 with TRBJ2-5; perhaps TRBD1 as D (5 bases). V lost 7 bases, J lost 5 bases, and 17 bases lay in between. The germline CDR1 and CDR2 sequences are MNHEY and SVGAGI. The CDR3 is made up of 14 amino acids. The CDR3 sequence: CASTGAGLGETQYF. CDR3 nucleotide sequence: TGTGCCAGCACCGGAGCAGGGTTAGGTGAGACCCAGTACTTC.

The chain recombines TRBV15 with TRBJ2-7; the match to TRBD1 covers 7 bases. Germline CDR1 LNHNV, CDR2 YYDKDF (reference sequence). After removal of 4 bases from V and 6 bases from J, the junction contained 6 bases not matched to a gene. This CDR3 is built from 13 residues. The CDR3 loop reads CATSIQGTAEQYF. The CDR3 nucleotides are TGTGCCACCAGCATACAGGGGACCGCCGAGCAGTACTTC.

The J gene is TRBJ1-4, the V gene TRBV7-2; D call uncertain. Trimming took off 1 base at V and 7 bases at J, with 19 bases between the two ends. This CDR3 has 17 amino acids. CDR1 is SGHTA and CDR2 is FQGNSA in the germline V gene. The DNA for the CDR3 is TGTGCCAGCAGCTTAGGTGTTCGGGGTTTTTTACTTGAAAAACTGTTTTTT. Its protein product is CASSLGVRGFLLEKLFF.